A single sample is the source of the 20 T cell receptor beta chains below, sequenced in a study of CD8 T cells in Susac syndrome. Random hexamers were used to reverse transcribe an amount of roughly 0.45 to 1 ug RNA. TCRdb itself ran the immunoSEQ multiplex PCR reads through MiXCR, one entry per CDR3 protein. The data hold 150,000 to 190,000 distinct CDR3 sequences, with roughly 94% observed a single time. Specimen: CD8+ T cells from PBMCs. These TCRs come from a human donor with multiple sclerosis.

The gene calls are TRBV13 and TRBJ2-3; 7 nucleotides align to TRBD2. The CDR3 has 16 residues. The germline gives CDR1 PRHDT, CDR2 FYEKMQ (reference sequence). V trimming: 1 base; J trimming: 2 bases; junction bases outside the gene matches: 6. CDR3 nucleotide sequence: TGTGCCAGCAGCTTAGATGCGGGGGTGACCACAGATACGCAGTATTTT. This translates into CASSLDAGVTTDTQYF. The full variable domain, its missing parts supplied by reference TRBV13 and TRBJ2-3, is AAGVIQSPRHLIKEKRETATLKCYPIPRHDTVYWYQQGPGQDPQFLISFYEKMQSDKGSIPDRFSAQQFSDYHSELNMSSLELGDSALYFCASSLDAGVTTDTQYFGPGTRLTVL.

This clonotype appeared a single time. This chain uses TRBV6-1 with TRBJ2-5; the D gene is possibly TRBD2 (5 bases). V was shortened by 5 bases and J by 3 bases, with 19 bases between the two germline ends. The CDR3 is made up of 16 amino acids. The germline V gene encodes CDR1 MNHNS and CDR2 SASEGT. The CDR3 nucleotides are TGTGCCAGCAGTCCCAGCGGCACCGCCTTAAAAGAGACCCAGTACTTC. This encodes CASSPSGTALKETQYF.

Remarks on this clonotype: At one boundary the junction diverges from the germline segment, which might be a read error. The genes are TRBV5-6 and TRBJ2-5; D is unclear. There are 11 residues in the CDR3. In germline, CDR1 is SGHDT, CDR2 YYEEEE. The CDR3 DNA reads as TGTGCCAGCAGCCACCAAAGTGAGTTGGACTTC. Amino acid sequence: CASSHQSELDF.

This chain uses TRBV20-1 with TRBJ1-1; possibly TRBD1 for D (5 bases). This CDR3 is 10 amino acids long. Germline CDR1 DFQATT, CDR2 SNEGSKA (reference sequence). V lost 6 bases, J lost 11 bases, and 13 bases lay in between. This CDR3 is CSAPQGFAFF. The DNA for the CDR3 is TGCAGTGCCCCCCAGGGTTTCGCTTTCTTT.

The genes are TRBV7-6 and TRBJ2-1, with 8 nucleotides matching TRBD1. The CDR3 extends over 16 amino acids. Germline CDR1 reads SGHVS; CDR2 reads FNYEAQ. V was pared by 0 bases and J by 10 bases, with 11 bases of the junction left unmatched. The CDR3 nucleotides read TGTGCCAGCAGCTTAGCCCGGGACAGGAGGGGCGGAGAGCAGTTCTTC. Translation: CASSLARDRRGGEQFF.

The chain employs TRBV3-1 and TRBJ2-5, with 7 bases lining up with TRBD1. Losses at the gene ends were 1 base for V and 3 bases for J; bases not matched to a gene: 11. The germline V gene encodes CDR1 LGHDT and CDR2 YNNKEL (reference sequence). This CDR3 region has 17 residues. The CDR3 reads CASSQGRELGTEETQYF. CDR3 nucleotides: TGTGCCAGCAGCCAAGGTCGTGAGCTCGGGACAGAAGAGACCCAGTACTTC.

The V gene is TRBV4-3, the J gene TRBJ1-2; 8 bases match TRBD1. The J segment lost 0 bases and the V segment lost 1 base, leaving 10 bases of the junction unmatched. Germline CDR1 reads LGHNA; CDR2 reads YSLEER. This CDR3 contains 18 residues. The CDR3 spells CASSQAGTGPPSNYGYTF. Written as DNA, the CDR3 is TGCGCCAGCAGCCAAGCGGGGACAGGCCCTCCCTCTAACTATGGCTACACCTTC.

This chain connects TRBV29-1 to TRBJ2-1; the D is unclear. Germline V gene data show CDR1 as SQVTM and CDR2 as ANQGSEA. The CDR3 is made up of 15 amino acids. Between the trimmed V and J ends, which lost 0 bases and 3 bases, there was a span of 12 bases. CDR3 in DNA: TGCAGCGTTGAAGAGGCTAGGGTTAGCTACAATGAGCAGTTCTTC. Encoded protein: CSVEEARVSYNEQFF.

This chain joins TRBV20-1 and TRBJ2-7; D unclear. Germline V gene data show CDR1 as DFQATT and CDR2 as SNEGSKA (reference sequence). This CDR3 is 13 amino acids long. V was cut by 3 bases and J by 0 bases, with 9 bases left in between. The chain's CDR3 is CSARMRSSYEQYF. In DNA form, the CDR3 reads TGCAGTGCTAGGATGAGGAGCTCCTACGAGCAGTACTTC.

This clonotype was recorded only once. This rearrangement joins TRBV5-1 to TRBJ1-1, with 8 nucleotides matching TRBD1. The CDR3 sequence is 14 residues long. Germline V CDR1 and CDR2: SGHRS, YFSETQ. The trim removed 4 bases at V and 4 bases at J, leaving 6 bases unmatched. The DNA of the CDR3 is TGCGCCAGCAGCCCGACAGGGGAGGTCACTGAAGCTTTCTTT. Translated: CASSPTGEVTEAFF. The entire variable domain, with the rest obtained from reference TRBV5-1 and TRBJ1-1, is as follows: KAGVTQTPRYLIKTRGQQVTLSCSPISGHRSVSWYQQTPGQGLQFLFEYFSETQRNKGNFPGRFSGRQFSNSRSEMNVSTLELGDSALYLCASSPTGEVTEAFFGQGTRLTVV.

The chain employs TRBV27 and TRBJ1-4; possibly TRBD1 for D (5 bases). This CDR3 has 14 amino acids. V lost 3 bases and J lost 3, with 8 bases in between. The V gene's germline CDR1 is MNHEY and CDR2 SMNVEV (reference sequence). The CDR3 sequence is CASSFGAANEKLFF. DNA of the CDR3: TGTGCCAGCAGTTTCGGGGCGGCTAATGAAAAACTGTTTTTT.

The V and J genes are TRBV6-1 and TRBJ2-1; perhaps TRBD1 as D (5 bases). The CDR3 consists of 13 residues. Per the germline V gene, CDR1 is MNHNS and CDR2 is SASEGT. The V end was cut by 0 bases, the J end by 9 bases, with 9 bases between. CDR3 nucleotides: TGTGCCAGCAGTGAAGCGCAGGGTCGTGAGCAGTTCTTC. As protein: CASSEAQGREQFF.

The V call is TRBV7-6, the J call TRBJ2-7; D may be TRBD1 (6 bases). The CDR3 is made up of 15 amino acids. The V and J ends lost 5 bases and 0 bases respectively, with 14 bases between them. From germline, CDR1 is SGHVS and CDR2 FNYEAQ. CDR3 region: CASSKGQSDSYEQYF. As DNA, the CDR3 is TGTGCCAGCAGCAAGGGACAATCCGACTCCTACGAGCAGTACTTC.

This chain links TRBV6-6 with TRBJ1-5; D remains unclear. Per the germline V gene, CDR1 is MNHNY and CDR2 is SVGAGI (reference sequence). Trimming took 7 bases from V and 1 from J, leaving 14 bases between them. CDR3 length: 15 residues. CDR3 loop: CASIPSPSSNQPQHF. CDR3 bases: TGTGCCAGCATCCCCAGCCCGTCCAGCAATCAGCCCCAGCATTTT.

CDR3 sequence (DNA): TGTGCCAGCAGAGGGGGGTTCTACGAGCAGTACTTC. This encodes CASRGGFYEQYF. This chain connects TRBV2 to TRBJ2-7; either TRBD1 or TRBD2 may fit D (6 bases each). The CDR3 loop spans 12 amino acids. Trimming took 6 bases from V and 3 from J, leaving 9 bases between them. The germline V gene encodes CDR1 SNHLY and CDR2 FYNNEI.

This chain uses TRBV6-5 with TRBJ2-1; D is tentatively TRBD1 or TRBD2 (5 bases each). Germline V gene lookup returns CDR1 MNHEY and CDR2 SVGAGI. The CDR3 spans 17 residues. The ends were cut back, 0 bases at V and 7 bases at J, with 19 bases in the middle. The CDR3 DNA sequence: TGTGCCAGCAGTTACTCGAGAGAGGGGACGGGTAAGAATGAGCAGTTCTTC. Translating it yields CASSYSREGTGKNEQFF.

In its sample, this clonotype was seen once. The chain has TRBV7-9 and TRBJ2-1; D gene uncertain. The CDR3 loop spans 13 amino acids. The V end lost 5 bases, the J end lost 2 bases, and 7 bases lay between the germline ends. Germline V gene data show CDR1 as SEHNR and CDR2 as FQNEAQ (reference sequence). CDR3 DNA sequence: TGTGCCAGCAGCCCCCCTGCCTACAATGAGCAGTTCTTC. Translating it yields CASSPPAYNEQFF. The complete variable domain, with remaining parts taken from reference TRBV7-9 and TRBJ2-1, reads DTGVSQNPRHKITKRGQNVTFRCDPISEHNRLYWYRQTLGQGPEFLTYFQNEAQLEKSRLLSDRFSAERPKGSFSTLEIQRTEQGDSAMYLCASSPPAYNEQFFGPGTRLTVL.

The chain couples TRBV4-1 to TRBJ2-3; the match to TRBD2 covers 11 bases. Losses at the gene ends were 4 bases for V and 1 base for J; bases not matched to a gene: 7. Germline V gene sequence: CDR1 MGHRA, CDR2 YSYEKL. CDR3 length equals 17 residues. The CDR3 DNA reads as TGCGCCAGCAGCCCCGTCACTAGCGGGGGTGGCACAGATACGCAGTATTTT. Its translation is CASSPVTSGGGTDTQYF.

V and J are TRBV6-2 or TRBV6-3 and TRBJ1-5, with D uncertain. In germline, CDR1 is MNHEY, CDR2 SVGEGT. Trimming stripped 1 base from V and 0 bases from J, with 7 bases between. There are 15 residues in the CDR3. CDR3: CASSYWGNSNQPQHF. DNA for the CDR3: TGTGCCAGCAGTTACTGGGGAAATAGCAATCAGCCCCAGCATTTT.

The CDR3 sequence is CASSLKGNQPQHF. The CDR3 coding sequence is TGTGCCAGCAGCTTGAAGGGGAATCAGCCCCAGCATTTT. This chain connects TRBV5-6 to TRBJ1-5; maybe TRBD1 (5 bases). V was clipped by 1 base and J by 4 bases, with 6 bases between them. The CDR3 has 13 amino acids. CDR1 is SGHDT, CDR2 YYEEEE, per germline.